These T cell receptor beta chains were read from a single sample in a study of CD8 T cells in ankylosing spondylitis. TCRdb reanalysed the 5' RACE reads using MiXCR and keeps one entry per CDR3 protein. The data contain tens of thousands of distinct CDR3 sequences, more than 15% of them singletons. The sample comprised blood. These receptors were collected from a male donor with ankylosing spondylitis or in good health (not recorded which). Each CDR3 is given with its conserved first and last residue. D genes are given only for firm matches. Size is stated for part of the rows, as once, few or many counts, or as a class when the clone is expanded.

TRBJ2-1 | TRBV10-3 | TRBD1 | - | CATKSRDRVNEQFF | TGTGCCACTAAGAGCAGGGACAGGGTCAATGAGCAGTTCTTC
TRBJ2-1 | TRBV27 | TRBD1 | few | CASSLSGTVNEQFF | TGTGCCAGCAGTTTATCCGGGACAGTGAATGAGCAGTTCTTC
TRBJ2-3 | TRBV5-1 | - | few | CASSLAGGPTDTQYF | TGCGCCAGCAGCTTGGCCGGCGGACCCACAGATACGCAGTATTTT
TRBJ2-1 | TRBV28 | - | few | CASSPPRVWARDNEQFF | TGTGCCAGCAGTCCGCCCCGCGTTTGGGCGCGCGACAATGAGCAGTTCTTC
TRBJ2-4 | TRBV5-1 | - | - | CASSLDLAKNIQYF | TGCGCCAGCAGCTTGGATCTGGCCAAAAACATTCAGTACTTC
TRBJ2-1 | TRBV2 | TRBD1 | few | CASTRDRGYNEQFF | TGTGCCAGCACCCGGGACAGGGGATACAATGAGCAGTTCTTC
TRBJ2-3 | TRBV4-3 | - | - | CASSQDGGTTDTQYF | TGCGCCAGCAGCCAAGATGGCGGGACAACAGATACGCAGTATTTT
TRBJ2-2 | TRBV5-5 | - | - | CASSPPVEAGELFF | TGTGCCAGCAGCCCCCCTGTGGAGGCCGGGGAGCTGTTTTTT
TRBJ2-1 | TRBV5-1 | - | many | CASSLGTINEQFF | TGCGCCAGCAGCTTGGGTACTATCAATGAGCAGTTCTTC
TRBJ2-1 | TRBV28 | - | - | CASSLRQLYGEQFF | TGTGCCAGCAGTTTACGTCAACTCTACGGTGAGCAGTTCTTC
TRBJ2-7 | TRBV7-2 | - | many | CASSLSRASYEQYF | TGTGCCAGCAGCTTAAGCCGGGCATCCTACGAGCAGTACTTC
TRBJ2-3 | TRBV29-1 | TRBD2 | many | CSGKGLAGVGDTQYF | TGCAGCGGAAAGGGACTAGCGGGAGTAGGAGATACGCAGTATTTT
TRBJ2-1 | TRBV7-9 | - | few | CASSLFRGASYNEQFF | TGTGCCAGCAGCTTATTTAGGGGGGCTTCCTACAATGAGCAGTTCTTC
TRBJ2-5 | TRBV28 | TRBD2 | - | CASSIPGLAGAETQYF | TGTGCCAGCAGTATACCGGGACTAGCGGGGGCAGAGACCCAGTACTTC
TRBJ2-3 | TRBV7-9 | - | few | CASSFSTDTDTQYF | TGTGCCAGCAGCTTTAGTACCGACACAGATACGCAGTATTTT